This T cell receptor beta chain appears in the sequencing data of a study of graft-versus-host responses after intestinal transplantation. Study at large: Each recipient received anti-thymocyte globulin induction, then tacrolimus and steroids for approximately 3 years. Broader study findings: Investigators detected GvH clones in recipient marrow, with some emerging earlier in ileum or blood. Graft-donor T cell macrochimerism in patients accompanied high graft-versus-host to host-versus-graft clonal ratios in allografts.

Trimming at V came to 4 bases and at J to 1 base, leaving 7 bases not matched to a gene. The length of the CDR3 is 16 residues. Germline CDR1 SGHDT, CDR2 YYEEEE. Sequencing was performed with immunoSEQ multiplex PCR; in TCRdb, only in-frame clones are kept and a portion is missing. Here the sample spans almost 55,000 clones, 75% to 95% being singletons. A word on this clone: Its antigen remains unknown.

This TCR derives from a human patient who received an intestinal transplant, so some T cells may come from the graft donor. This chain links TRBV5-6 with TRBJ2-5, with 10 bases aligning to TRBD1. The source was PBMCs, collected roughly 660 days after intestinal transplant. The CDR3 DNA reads TGTGCCAGCAGCATGGACAGGGGGTGGTTCCAAGAGACCCAGTACTTC. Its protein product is CASSMDRGWFQETQYF.